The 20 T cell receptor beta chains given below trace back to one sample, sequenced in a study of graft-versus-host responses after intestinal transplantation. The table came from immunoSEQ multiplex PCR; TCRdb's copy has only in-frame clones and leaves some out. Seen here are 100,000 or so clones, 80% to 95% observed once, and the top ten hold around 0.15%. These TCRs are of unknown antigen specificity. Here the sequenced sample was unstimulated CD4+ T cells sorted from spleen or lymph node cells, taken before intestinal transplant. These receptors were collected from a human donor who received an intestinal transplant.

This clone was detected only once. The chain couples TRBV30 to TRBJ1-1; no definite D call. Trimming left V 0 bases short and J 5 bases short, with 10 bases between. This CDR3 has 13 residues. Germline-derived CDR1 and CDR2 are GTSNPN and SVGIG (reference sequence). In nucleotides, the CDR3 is TGTGCCTGGAGTGTGGGGAGGACGACTGAAGCTTTCTTT. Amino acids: CAWSVGRTTEAFF.

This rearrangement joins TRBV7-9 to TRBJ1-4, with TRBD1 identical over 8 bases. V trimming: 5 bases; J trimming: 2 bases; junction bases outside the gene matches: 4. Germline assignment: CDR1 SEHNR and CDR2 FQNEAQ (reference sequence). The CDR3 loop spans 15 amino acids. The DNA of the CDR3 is TGTGCCAGCAGCCCCGGACAGGGCACTAATGAAAAACTGTTTTTT. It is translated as CASSPGQGTNEKLFF.

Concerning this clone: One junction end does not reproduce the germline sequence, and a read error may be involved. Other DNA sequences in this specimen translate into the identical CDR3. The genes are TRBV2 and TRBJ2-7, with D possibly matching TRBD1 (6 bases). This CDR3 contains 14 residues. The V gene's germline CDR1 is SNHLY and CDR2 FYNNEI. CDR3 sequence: CASNPRDISYEQYF. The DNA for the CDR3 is TGTGCTAGCAACCCACGGGACATCTCCTACGAGCAGTACTTC. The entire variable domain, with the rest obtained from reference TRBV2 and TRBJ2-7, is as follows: EPEVTQTPSHQVTQMGQEVILRCVPISNHLYFYWYRQILGQKVEFLVSFYNNEISEKSEIFDDQFSVERPDGSNFTLKIRSTKLEDSAMYFCASNPRDISYEQYFGPGTRLTVT.

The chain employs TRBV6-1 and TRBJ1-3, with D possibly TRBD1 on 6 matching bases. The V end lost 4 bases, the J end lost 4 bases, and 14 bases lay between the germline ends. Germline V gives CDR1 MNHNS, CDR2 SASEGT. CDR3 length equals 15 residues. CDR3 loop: CASSGNRVRGNTIYF. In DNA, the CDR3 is TGTGCCAGCAGTGGAAACAGGGTCCGCGGAAACACCATATATTTT.

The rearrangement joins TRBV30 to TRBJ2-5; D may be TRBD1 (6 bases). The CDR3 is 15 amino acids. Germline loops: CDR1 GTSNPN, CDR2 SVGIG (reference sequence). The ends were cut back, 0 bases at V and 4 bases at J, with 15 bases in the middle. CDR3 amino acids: CAWSVSRGSAETQYF. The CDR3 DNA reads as TGTGCCTGGAGTGTATCTAGGGGGTCAGCAGAGACCCAGTACTTC.

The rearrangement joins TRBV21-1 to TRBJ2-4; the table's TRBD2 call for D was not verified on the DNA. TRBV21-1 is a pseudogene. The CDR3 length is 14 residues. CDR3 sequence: CASSKARKRNIQYF. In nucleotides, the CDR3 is TGTGCCAGCAGCAAAGCCCGTAAGCGAAACATTCAGTACTTC.

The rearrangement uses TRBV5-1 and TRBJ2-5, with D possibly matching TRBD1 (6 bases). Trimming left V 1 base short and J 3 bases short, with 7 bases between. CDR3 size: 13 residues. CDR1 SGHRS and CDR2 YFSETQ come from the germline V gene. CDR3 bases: TGCGCCAGCAGCTTGACAGGGAAAGAGACCCAGTACTTC. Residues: CASSLTGKETQYF.

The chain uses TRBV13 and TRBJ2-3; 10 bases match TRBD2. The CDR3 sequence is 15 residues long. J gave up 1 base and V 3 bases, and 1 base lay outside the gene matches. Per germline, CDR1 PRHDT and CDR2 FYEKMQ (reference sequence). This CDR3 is CASSFLAGGTDTQYF. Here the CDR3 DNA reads TGTGCCAGCAGCTTTCTAGCGGGGGGCACAGATACGCAGTATTTT.

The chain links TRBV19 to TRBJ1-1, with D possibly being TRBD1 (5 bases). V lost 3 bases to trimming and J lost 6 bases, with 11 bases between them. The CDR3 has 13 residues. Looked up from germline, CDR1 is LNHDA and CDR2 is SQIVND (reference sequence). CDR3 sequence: CASSMGPGAEAFF. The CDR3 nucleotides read TGTGCCAGTAGTATGGGTCCGGGGGCTGAAGCTTTCTTT.

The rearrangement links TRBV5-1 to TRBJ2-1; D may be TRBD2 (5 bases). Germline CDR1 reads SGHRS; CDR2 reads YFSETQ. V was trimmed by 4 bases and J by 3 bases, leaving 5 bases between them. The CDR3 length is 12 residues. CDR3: CASSRDYNEQFF. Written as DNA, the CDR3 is TGCGCCAGCAGCCGGGACTACAATGAGCAGTTCTTC.

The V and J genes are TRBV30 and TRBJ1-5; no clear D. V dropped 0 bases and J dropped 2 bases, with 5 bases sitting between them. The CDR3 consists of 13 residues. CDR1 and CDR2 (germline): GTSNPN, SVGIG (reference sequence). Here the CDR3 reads CAWSVLGNQPQHF. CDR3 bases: TGTGCCTGGAGTGTTTTAGGCAATCAGCCCCAGCATTTT.

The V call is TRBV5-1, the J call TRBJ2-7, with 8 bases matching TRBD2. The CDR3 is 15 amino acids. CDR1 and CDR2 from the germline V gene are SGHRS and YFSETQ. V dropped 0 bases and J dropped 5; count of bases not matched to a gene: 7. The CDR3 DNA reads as TGCGCCAGCAGCTTGGCCCCGGGAGGGACGGACGAGCAGTACTTC. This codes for CASSLAPGGTDEQYF.

This CDR3 reads CASRVGYGYTF. CDR3 DNA sequence: TGTGCCAGCCGGGTTGGGTATGGCTACACCTTC. V usage is TRBV11-2 and J usage is TRBJ1-2; D ambiguous. This CDR3 region has 11 residues. The germline gives CDR1 SGHAT, CDR2 FQNNGV. V was trimmed by 8 bases and J by 5 bases, leaving 9 bases between them.

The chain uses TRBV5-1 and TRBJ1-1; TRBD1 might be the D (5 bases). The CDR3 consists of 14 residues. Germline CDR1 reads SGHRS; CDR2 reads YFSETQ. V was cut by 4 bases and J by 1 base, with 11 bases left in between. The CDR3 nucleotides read TGCGCCAGCAGCCCCCGAGACAGGAACACTGAAGCTTTCTTT. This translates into CASSPRDRNTEAFF.

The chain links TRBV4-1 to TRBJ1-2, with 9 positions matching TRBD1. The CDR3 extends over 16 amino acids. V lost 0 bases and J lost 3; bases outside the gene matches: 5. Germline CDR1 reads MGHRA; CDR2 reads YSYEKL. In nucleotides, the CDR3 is TGCGCCAGCAGCCAAGATTTTAGGGACAGGGACTATGGCTACACCTTC. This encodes CASSQDFRDRDYGYTF.

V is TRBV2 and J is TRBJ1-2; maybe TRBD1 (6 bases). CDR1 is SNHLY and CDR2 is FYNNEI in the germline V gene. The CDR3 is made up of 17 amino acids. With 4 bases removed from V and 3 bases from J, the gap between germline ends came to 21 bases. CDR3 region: CASSAGRGQPRDYGYTF. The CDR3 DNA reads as TGTGCCAGCAGTGCCGGCAGGGGCCAACCCCGGGACTATGGCTACACCTTC. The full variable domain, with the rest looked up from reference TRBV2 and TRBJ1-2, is EPEVTQTPSHQVTQMGQEVILRCVPISNHLYFYWYRQILGQKVEFLVSFYNNEISEKSEIFDDQFSVERPDGSNFTLKIRSTKLEDSAMYFCASSAGRGQPRDYGYTFGSGTRLTVV.

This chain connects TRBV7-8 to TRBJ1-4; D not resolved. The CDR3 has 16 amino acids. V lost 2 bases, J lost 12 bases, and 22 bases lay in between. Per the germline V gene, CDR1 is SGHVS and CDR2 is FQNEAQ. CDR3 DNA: TGTGCCAGCAGCTTAAGGCGGGGTTCGCCAACCGGGGAACTGTTTTTT. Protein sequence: CASSLRRGSPTGELFF.

The CDR3 protein is CASSRQGGGAQAGELFF. Here the CDR3 DNA reads TGTGCCAGCAGCCGACAGGGGGGCGGGGCGCAGGCCGGGGAGCTGTTTTTT. This rearrangement joins TRBV5-4 to TRBJ2-2; 9 bases agree with TRBD1. Trimming removed 4 bases from V and 6 bases from J; junction bases left unmatched: 13. This CDR3 region has 17 residues. Germline assignment: CDR1 SGHNT and CDR2 YYREEE (reference sequence).

In DNA, the CDR3 is TGCGCCAGCAGCTTGGGACTAGCGGGAGACTACGAGCAGTACTTC. Protein sequence: CASSLGLAGDYEQYF. The rearrangement links TRBV5-1 to TRBJ2-7; 12 nucleotides line up with TRBD2. CDR3 length: 15 residues. The ends lost 0 bases at V and 3 bases at J; junction bases unmatched: 1. CDR1 and CDR2 from the germline V gene are SGHRS and YFSETQ.

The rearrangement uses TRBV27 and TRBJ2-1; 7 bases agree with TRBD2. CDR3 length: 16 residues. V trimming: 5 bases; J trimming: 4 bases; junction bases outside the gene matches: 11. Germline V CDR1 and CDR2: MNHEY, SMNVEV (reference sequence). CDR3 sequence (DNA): TGTGCCAGCAGTCCCGGGGGAGGGGACCGATACAATGAGCAGTTCTTC. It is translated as CASSPGGGDRYNEQFF.